This T cell receptor (beta chain) emerged from a study of T-cell memory formation after mild COVID-19. Study-level points and caveats: Certain responding clones were present in pre-infection memory, suggesting participation of cross-reactive memory.

Sample barcodes and UMIs were carried by the TCR alpha and TCR beta cDNA libraries that 5'RACE generated with constant-segment primers. TCRdb re-called the 5' RACE reads with MiXCR, one entry per CDR3 protein. Of about 6,100 distinct CDR3 sequences listed, around 18% are singletons. This clonotype was recorded many times. Its specificity is unknown. CDR3 length: 15 residues. CDR1 is SGHAT, CDR2 FQNNGV, per germline. V lost 4 bases, J lost 2 bases, and 14 bases lay in between. The sequence derives from an adult woman who had mild COVID-19 (a few samples of this study predate the infection). Cell type and time point are not known. This chain connects TRBV11-2 to TRBJ2-5; no reliable D call. The sample comprised PBMCs or a T cell subset sorted from them (not recorded which). CDR3 bases: TGTGCCAGCAGCTCCTTCCCGGTGGGACAAGAGACCCAGTACTTC. This translates into CASSSFPVGQETQYF. Full variable domain (rest looked up from reference TRBV11-2 and TRBJ2-5): EAGVAQSPRYKIIEKRQSVAFWCNPISGHATLYWYQQILGQGPKLLIQFQNNGVVDDSQLPKDRFSAERLKGVDSTLKIQPAKLEDSAVYLCASSSFPVGQETQYFGPGTRLLVL.